What follows describes a single T cell receptor beta chain. The sample belongs to a study of blood T cell repertoires in COVID-19. Study-level background: The United States, Italy and Spain provided the acute and convalescent COVID-19 samples. Sources were T cells, B-cell-depleted T cells, or PBMCs; the material itself was cDNA or gDNA.

How the authors handled the data: Reference gene primer amplification gave nucleated cell count estimates. The repertoire was sequenced with immunoSEQ multiplex PCR; TCRdb's copy has only in-frame clones and lacks some. That table gives V, J and clone size, and the DNA gave D and trimming. The sample shows some 250,000 clones, approximately 86% of them seen only once. Trimming shortened V by 5 bases and J by 5 bases, and 14 bases separated the two germline ends. The CDR3 contains 14 residues. Germline V gene data show CDR1 as KGHDR and CDR2 as SFDVKD. This receptor was obtained from a young woman with acute or convalescent COVID-19. V is TRBV24-1 and J is TRBJ2-5, with D perhaps matching TRBD1 (6 bases). Specimen: peripheral blood. The CDR3 coding sequence is TGTGCCACCAGTGCCCCCAGGGGATCGGAGACCCAGTACTTC. Its translation: CATSAPRGSETQYF.